Below, 9 T cell receptor beta chains from the same sample are listed, as sequenced in a study of T-cell memory formation after mild COVID-19 (dated by TCRdb to the early 2020s). The library was made by 5' RACE. Instrument used: Illumina NovaSeq 6000. The public reads were reanalyzed by TCRdb: fastp trimming at Q25, MiXCR alignment, in-frame beta chains only. Rows are unified per CDR3 protein, each entry keeping the most common DNA and genes. The sample includes 400,000 or so distinct CDR3 sequences, with 20% observed a single time. The ten largest clones capture around 8.4% of the sample. The sequenced sample consisted of PBMCs or a T cell subset sorted from them (not recorded which). The receptors come from an adult woman who had mild COVID-19 (a few samples of this study predate the infection). The sample titles of this study are shuffled in the database, so cell type and time point are left out; the donor was told from shared clones.

This clonotype has more than one count but fewer than ten. This chain joins TRBV25-1 and TRBJ1-2, with TRBD1 identical over 10 bases. The ends lost 2 bases at V and 4 bases at J; junction bases unmatched: 4. Germline CDR1 reads MGHDK; CDR2 reads SYGVNS. This CDR3 spans 15 amino acids. CDR3 sequence (DNA): TGTGCCAGCAGTGAAGAGACAGGGGGCAGCTATGGCTACACCTTC. Translating it yields CASSEETGGSYGYTF.

This clonotype was observed at least ten times. The rearrangement links TRBV15 to TRBJ2-1, with 8 positions matching TRBD2. Germline CDR1 reads LNHNV; CDR2 reads YYDKDF (reference sequence). There are 16 residues in the CDR3. J was trimmed by 7 bases and V by 0 bases; bases with no gene match: 8. The CDR3 is CATSRDRAGALNEQFF. The CDR3 region has the DNA TGTGCCACCAGCAGAGATAGAGCGGGGGCCCTAAATGAGCAGTTCTTC.

In regard to this clonotype: One end of the junction fails to match germline, which may point to a read error. V gene TRBV7-2 combines with J gene TRBJ2-3, with D possibly called TRBD1 or TRBD2 (5 bases each). CDR1 is SGHTA, CDR2 FQGNSA, per germline. The CDR3 has 16 residues. CDR3 residues: CASSLAGTSGTDTKYF. CDR3 sequence (DNA): TGTGCCAGCAGCTTAGCTGGGACGAGCGGCACAGATACGAAGTATTTT.

V usage is TRBV2 and J usage is TRBJ1-5; D is unclear. The CDR3 loop spans 12 amino acids. V lost 4 bases and J lost 5, with 6 bases in between. Germline V lookup: CDR1 SNHLY, CDR2 FYNNEI. CDR3 in amino acids: CASSGEDQPQHF. As DNA, the CDR3 is TGTGCCAGCAGTGGGGAAGATCAGCCCCAGCATTTT.

The sample holds a few counts of this clonotype. The chain has TRBV6-5 and TRBJ1-5; TRBD1 matches 8 bases. Germline CDR1 is MNHEY and CDR2 is SVGAGI. The J segment lost 2 bases and the V segment lost 6 bases, leaving 3 bases of the junction unmatched. This CDR3 has 14 residues. CDR3 in amino acids: CASSWGQGNQPQHF. As DNA, the CDR3 is TGTGCCAGCAGCTGGGGACAGGGCAATCAGCCCCAGCATTTT.

This sequence joins TRBV5-1 and TRBJ1-4; perhaps TRBD1 as D (5 bases). The V gene's germline CDR1 is SGHRS and CDR2 YFSETQ. CDR3 length: 16 residues. The V and J ends lost 0 bases and 6 bases respectively, with 15 bases between them. CDR3 nucleotide sequence: TGCGCCAGCAGCTTGGCAGTGGGGGAGGTAGATGAAAAACTGTTTTTT. Its translation: CASSLAVGEVDEKLFF.

The sample holds a few counts of this clonotype. The chain is built from TRBV18 and TRBJ2-1; D may match TRBD1 or TRBD2 (5 bases each). The CDR3 is 14 residues long. Germline lookup yields CDR1 KGHSH and CDR2 LQKENI. V lost 2 bases and J 7 bases, leaving 12 bases between the germline ends. CDR3 in DNA: TGTGCCAGCTCACCAGGGGGATCTCGTAATGAGCAGTTCTTC. Translated, it gives CASSPGGSRNEQFF.

This clonotype has more than one count but fewer than ten. The chain uses TRBV7-3 and TRBJ2-1, with a weak D call TRBD2 (6 bases). The CDR3 length is 13 residues. Germline-derived CDR1 and CDR2 are SGHTA and FQGTGA. The V and J ends lost 5 bases and 12 bases respectively, with 17 bases between them. CDR3 in DNA: TGTGCCAGCAGCCTGGAGGGCTCCGGAGGGCAGTTCTTC. It is translated as CASSLEGSGGQFF.

The V and J genes are TRBV6-5 and TRBJ1-1, with D hard to call. The length of the CDR3 is 14 residues. The ends were cut back, 6 bases at V and 9 bases at J, with 20 bases in the middle. Per germline, CDR1 MNHEY and CDR2 SVGAGI. In nucleotides, the CDR3 is TGTGCCAGCAGCCTGGATGTGTTGTCGCTTCAAGCTTTCTTT. It translates to CASSLDVLSLQAFF.